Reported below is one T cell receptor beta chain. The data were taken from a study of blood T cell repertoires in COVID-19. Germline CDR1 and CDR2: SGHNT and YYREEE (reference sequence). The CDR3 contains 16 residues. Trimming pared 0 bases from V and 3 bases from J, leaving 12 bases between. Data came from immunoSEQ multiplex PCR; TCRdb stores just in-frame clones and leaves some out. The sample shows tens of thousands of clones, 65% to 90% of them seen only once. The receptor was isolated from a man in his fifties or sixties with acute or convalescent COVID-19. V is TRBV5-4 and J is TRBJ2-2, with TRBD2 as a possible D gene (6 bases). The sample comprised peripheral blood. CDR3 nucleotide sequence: TGTGCCAGCAGCTTGGGTGGCAGCGGGTACACCGGGGAGCTGTTTTTT. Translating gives CASSLGGSGYTGELFF.